The 8 T cell receptor beta chains below all came from one sample that was sequenced in a study of CD8+CD57+ T cells in acquired aplastic anemia. All patients picked for sequencing had shown, by flow cytometry, an expansion of CD8+CD57+ cells. The TCR beta profiling, which covered VDJ combination and CDR3 sequence, was carried out using genomic DNA as the template. TCRdb ran MiXCR on the reads and lists one entry per CDR3 protein. The table has 300,000 or so distinct CDR3 sequences, 56% seen once. The sequenced material came from sorted CD4+, CD8+, or CD8+CD57+ T cells (not recorded which) from PBMCs. These receptors came from a human donor with aplastic anemia.

This rearrangement joins TRBV7-9 to TRBJ2-7; 8 bases fit TRBD2. Losses at the gene ends were 5 bases for V and 4 bases for J; bases not matched to a gene: 7. In germline, CDR1 is SEHNR, CDR2 FQNEAQ (reference sequence). The CDR3 covers 14 residues. The DNA of the CDR3 is TGTGCCAGCAGCGCCGCAGTAGCGGGATACGAGCAGTACTTC. This gives the protein CASSAAVAGYEQYF.

The chain is built from TRBV19 and TRBJ1-1; maybe TRBD1 (5 bases). Looked up from germline, CDR1 is LNHDA and CDR2 is SQIVND (reference sequence). The CDR3 is made up of 14 amino acids. V was shortened by 5 bases and J by 1 base, with 11 bases between the two germline ends. The CDR3 DNA reads TGTGCCAGTAGTCGGGGGACCGAGAACACTGAAGCTTTCTTT. Amino acids: CASSRGTENTEAFF.

The sample holds one count of this clonotype. The rearrangement links TRBV12-3 or TRBV12-4 to TRBJ2-7; D is ambiguous. The CDR3 runs 14 residues. Trimming removed 6 bases from V and 3 bases from J, with 15 bases in between. The CDR3 DNA is TGTGCCAGCAGCTTAAGCCCCGCCGACTACGAGCAGTACTTC. It encodes CASSLSPADYEQYF.

This clonotype occurred a few times. The chain recombines TRBV2 with TRBJ1-4, with 7 bases aligning to TRBD1. Germline CDR1 is SNHLY and CDR2 is FYNNEI. The CDR3 has 16 amino acids. V lost 7 bases to trimming and J lost 1 base; unmatched junction nucleotides: 9. The CDR3 sequence: CASNGQEGRTNEKLFF. As DNA, the CDR3 is TGTGCCAGCAACGGACAGGAGGGTCGAACTAATGAAAAACTGTTTTTT.

Ten or more counts support this clonotype. This rearrangement joins TRBV12-3 or TRBV12-4 to TRBJ2-1, with D perhaps matching TRBD2 (6 bases). Trimming removed 6 bases at V and 6 bases at J, with 18 bases between. This CDR3 has 15 residues. CDR3 residues: CASRLESSGVNEQFF. In DNA, the CDR3 is TGTGCCAGCAGACTCGAAAGCTCGGGGGTCAATGAGCAGTTCTTC.

This chain links TRBV10-3 with TRBJ2-1; TRBD2 agrees at 15 bases. The V gene's germline CDR1 is ENHRY and CDR2 SYGVKD. The junction had 7 bases not matched to a gene; V was cut back by 10 bases and J by 0 bases. There are 17 residues in the CDR3. The CDR3 DNA follows: TGTGCCACATGGGGGACTAGCGGGGGGTCCTCCTACAATGAGCAGTTCTTC. It codes for CATWGTSGGSSYNEQFF.

This rearrangement joins TRBV15 to TRBJ2-7, with 8 nucleotides matching TRBD2. This CDR3 comprises 18 residues. Looked up from germline, CDR1 is LNHNV and CDR2 is YYDKDF (reference sequence). Trimming removed 2 bases from V and 0 bases from J; junction bases left unmatched: 12. The CDR3 is CATSRKFAAGTSSYEQYF. The CDR3 DNA is TGTGCCACCAGCAGAAAGTTCGCGGCAGGGACTAGCTCCTACGAGCAGTACTTC.

The gene calls are TRBV19 and TRBJ1-3, with no clear D. The CDR3 spans 15 residues. Per the germline V gene, CDR1 is LNHDA and CDR2 is SQIVND (reference sequence). With 3 bases removed from V and 2 bases from J, the gap between germline ends came to 11 bases. In DNA form, the CDR3 reads TGTGCCAGTAGTATTGAGAGTGGCCCTGGAAACACCATATATTTT. Protein product: CASSIESGPGNTIYF.